These 9 T cell receptor beta chains were sequenced from one sample in a study of blood T cell repertoires in COVID-19. Sequenced by immunoSEQ multiplex PCR; TCRdb stores in-frame clones only, minus some. The profile shows roughly 60,000 clones, roughly 90% of them singletons. Sequenced material: peripheral blood. Receptors originate from a woman at least 80 years old with active COVID-19.

This clone was detected only once. The CDR3 DNA is TGCGCCAGCAGTGTCCCTAGCTCTGGAAACACCATATATTTT. Translating gives CASSVPSSGNTIYF. The V call is TRBV10-1, the J call TRBJ1-3; no reliable D call. The ends were cut back, 4 bases at V and 0 bases at J, with 7 bases in the middle. There are 14 residues in the CDR3. The germline CDR1 and CDR2 sequences are WNHNN and SYGVQD (reference sequence).

The chain couples TRBV7-9 to TRBJ2-2; 14 positions match TRBD2. The CDR3 is 19 residues long. In germline, CDR1 is SEHNR, CDR2 FQNEAQ (reference sequence). J lost 0 bases, V lost 5 bases, and 8 bases had no gene match. The CDR3 here is CASSMTSGGENSNTGELFF. CDR3 nucleotide sequence: TGTGCCAGCAGCATGACTAGCGGGGGGGAAAATTCGAACACCGGGGAGCTGTTTTTT.

V gene TRBV2 combines with J gene TRBJ2-5, with D tentatively TRBD2 (5 bases). This CDR3 has 12 amino acids. In germline, CDR1 is SNHLY, CDR2 FYNNEI. V lost 7 bases and J lost 2, with 8 bases in between. The CDR3 sequence is CASKEGQETQYF. For the CDR3, the DNA is TGTGCCAGCAAAGAGGGACAAGAGACCCAGTACTTC.

The chain recombines TRBV18 with TRBJ1-5; D gene uncertain. The CDR3 runs 15 residues. V was clipped by 4 bases and J by 0 bases, with 10 bases between them. The germline V gene encodes CDR1 KGHSH and CDR2 LQKENI. CDR3 amino acids: CASSRNTDSNQPQHF. The CDR3 region has the DNA TGTGCCAGCTCACGAAATACAGATAGCAATCAGCCCCAGCATTTT.

The chain links TRBV5-1 to TRBJ1-3; D possibly corresponds to TRBD1 (5 bases). The CDR3 is 14 amino acids. Germline values: CDR1 SGHRS, CDR2 YFSETQ. Trimming took off 2 bases at V and 0 bases at J, with 6 bases between the two ends. The CDR3 DNA sequence: TGCGCCAGCAGCTTTGACAGCTCTGGAAACACCATATATTTT. Residues: CASSFDSSGNTIYF. The full variable domain, with the rest looked up from reference TRBV5-1 and TRBJ1-3, is KAGVTQTPRYLIKTRGQQVTLSCSPISGHRSVSWYQQTPGQGLQFLFEYFSETQRNKGNFPGRFSGRQFSNSRSEMNVSTLELGDSALYLCASSFDSSGNTIYFGEGSWLTVV.

CDR3 nucleotides: TGTGCCACCAGCAGAGCGGGTCCGGGGGGGGAATACGAGCAGTACTTC. It encodes CATSRAGPGGEYEQYF. The genes are TRBV15 and TRBJ2-7; TRBD2 agrees at 8 bases. This CDR3 contains 16 residues. V lost 1 base, J lost 4 bases, and 9 bases stayed unmatched. CDR1 and CDR2 from the germline V gene are LNHNV and YYDKDF (reference sequence).

The chain combines TRBV28 with TRBJ2-4, with D perhaps matching TRBD1 (7 bases). There are 14 residues in the CDR3. Trimming took 7 bases from V and 6 from J, leaving 16 bases between them. The germline V gene has CDR1 MDHEN and CDR2 SYDVKM. CDR3 DNA: TGTGCCAGCACCCAAGGAGGGGGCGGAAACATTCAGTACTTC. It translates to CASTQGGGGNIQYF.

The rearrangement links TRBV11-2 to TRBJ1-1; 9 positions match TRBD1. This CDR3 has 15 residues. Per germline, CDR1 SGHAT and CDR2 FQNNGV. The V and J ends lost 4 bases and 4 bases, in that order; junction bases with no gene match: 7. The CDR3, as DNA: TGTGCCAGCAGCTCCCAACAGGGGGCGGGCACTGAAGCTTTCTTT. It yields the protein CASSSQQGAGTEAFF.

This clone was observed a handful of times. This chain links TRBV18 with TRBJ2-2, with D possibly matching TRBD1 (6 bases). The V and J ends lost 6 bases and 6 bases respectively, with 14 bases between them. CDR3 length: 14 amino acids. The V gene's germline CDR1 is KGHSH and CDR2 LQKENI. CDR3 loop: CASSSGVYAGELFF. The CDR3 DNA follows: TGTGCCAGCTCGTCAGGGGTGTATGCCGGGGAGCTGTTTTTT. Full variable domain (rest looked up from reference TRBV18 and TRBJ2-2): NAGVMQNPRHLVRRRGQEARLRCSPMKGHSHVYWYRQLPEEGLKFMVYLQKENIIDESGMPKERFSAEFPKEGPSILRIQQVVRGDSAAYFCASSSGVYAGELFFGEGSRLTVL.